This entry features one T cell receptor beta chain sequence. Clones were sequenced by immunoSEQ multiplex PCR, and TCRdb holds only the in-frame ones, with some missing. The profile shows some 200,000 clones, around nine tenths of them singletons. The CDR3 sequence is 14 residues long. Looked up from germline, CDR1 is SGHTA and CDR2 is FQGNSA. Trimming pared 10 bases from V and 8 bases from J, leaving 21 bases between. This sample was included in a study of blood T cell repertoires in COVID-19. About the study: Samples taken during acute and convalescent COVID-19 were collected in the United States, Italy and Spain. PBMCs, B-cell-depleted T cells, or T cells were the source of the cDNA or gDNA that made up the material.

Seattle enrolled patients during active infection and tracked them longitudinally. The chain employs TRBV7-2 and TRBJ2-1; TRBD2 is a possible D gene (6 bases). The origin of this receptor is a woman aged 70 to 79 with COVID-19, enrolled during active disease. Sequences were obtained from peripheral blood. In nucleotides, the CDR3 is TGTGCCACCAAACCGGGACTCCAGCCGCATGAGCAGTTCTTC. Protein product: CATKPGLQPHEQFF.